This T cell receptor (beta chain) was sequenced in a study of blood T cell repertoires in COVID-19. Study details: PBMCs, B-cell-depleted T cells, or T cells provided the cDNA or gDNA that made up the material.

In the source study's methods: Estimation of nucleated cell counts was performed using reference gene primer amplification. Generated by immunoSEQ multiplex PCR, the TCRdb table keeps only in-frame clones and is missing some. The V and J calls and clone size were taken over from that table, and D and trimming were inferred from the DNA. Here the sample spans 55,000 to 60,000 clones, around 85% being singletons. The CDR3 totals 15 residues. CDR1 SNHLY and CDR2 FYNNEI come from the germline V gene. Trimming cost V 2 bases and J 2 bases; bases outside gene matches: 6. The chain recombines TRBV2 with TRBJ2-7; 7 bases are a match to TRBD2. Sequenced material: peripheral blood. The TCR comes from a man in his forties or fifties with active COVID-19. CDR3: CASSESLAETYEQYF. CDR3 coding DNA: TGTGCCAGCAGTGAAAGTCTAGCGGAGACCTACGAGCAGTACTTC.